Following are 3 T cell receptor beta chains from one sample sequenced in a study of post-analysis software for immune sequencing data. TCR beta libraries were prepared from cDNA with unique molecular identifiers. A single record per CDR3 protein comes from TCRdb applying MiXCR to the PCR reads. The sample lists roughly 150,000 distinct CDR3 sequences, about 37% seen once, with around 30% in the top ten. Material: blood, obtained after autologous hematopoietic stem cell transplantation. The receptors come from a girl aged 10 to 17 with multiple sclerosis.

This chain uses TRBV7-9 with TRBJ2-1, with TRBD2 as a possible D gene (6 bases). The V gene's germline CDR1 is SEHNR and CDR2 FQNEAQ (reference sequence). CDR3 length equals 14 residues. The V end was cut by 2 bases, the J end by 5 bases, with 10 bases between. The CDR3 DNA reads TGTGCCAGCAGCTTATCTACGGGAGACAATGAGCAGTTCTTC. Translating it yields CASSLSTGDNEQFF.

This clonotype was found a few times. The gene calls are TRBV18 and TRBJ2-1; 8 bases are shared with TRBD1. CDR3 length equals 15 residues. Germline V gene data show CDR1 as KGHSH and CDR2 as LQKENI. V lost 2 bases to trimming and J lost 8 bases; unmatched junction nucleotides: 8. The CDR3 nucleotides read TGTGCCAGCTCACCAGAAGCAGGACAGGGCCATGAGCAGTTCTTC. It is translated as CASSPEAGQGHEQFF.

Relative to its sample, this clonotype is medium-sized (0.01 to 0.1%). In DNA, the CDR3 is TGTGCCATCAGTTACGGGACTAGCGACTCGTACGAGCAGTACTTC. The encoded protein is CAISYGTSDSYEQYF. The rearrangement links TRBV10-3 to TRBJ2-7; 10 bases map to TRBD2. This CDR3 comprises 15 residues. V was clipped by 5 bases and J by 4 bases; unmatched bases: 8. Germline lookup yields CDR1 ENHRY and CDR2 SYGVKD.